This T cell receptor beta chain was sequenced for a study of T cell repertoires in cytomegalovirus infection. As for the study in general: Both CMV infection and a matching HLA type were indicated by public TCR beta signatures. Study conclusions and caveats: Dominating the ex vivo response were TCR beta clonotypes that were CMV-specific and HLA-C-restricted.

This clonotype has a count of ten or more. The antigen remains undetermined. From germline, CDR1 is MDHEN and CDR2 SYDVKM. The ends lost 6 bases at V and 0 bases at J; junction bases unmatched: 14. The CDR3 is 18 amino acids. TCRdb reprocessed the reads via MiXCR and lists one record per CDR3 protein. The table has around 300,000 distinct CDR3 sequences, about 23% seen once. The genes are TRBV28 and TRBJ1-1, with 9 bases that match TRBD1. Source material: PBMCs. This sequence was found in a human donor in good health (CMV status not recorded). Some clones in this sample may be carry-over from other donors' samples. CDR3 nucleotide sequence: TGTGCCAGCAGCCCTCCGGGACAGGGTTTGGTAATGAACACTGAAGCTTTCTTT. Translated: CASSPPGQGLVMNTEAFF.